What follows are 27 T cell receptor beta chains derived from one specimen sequenced in a study of control samples from healthy donors and cancer patients. Sequencing used immunoSEQ multiplex PCR; TCRdb keeps in-frame clones, though not all of them. Of 46,000 or so clones in the sample, 90% to 95% were seen once. Specimen: PBMCs. These receptors originate from a man aged 25 to 40 with colorectal cancer.

The CDR3 loop is CSAEGGVTYNEQFF. In DNA form, the CDR3 reads TGCAGCGCCGAGGGGGGGGTTACCTACAATGAGCAGTTCTTC. This rearrangement joins TRBV29-1 to TRBJ2-1, with D tentatively TRBD2 (7 bases). From germline, CDR1 is SQVTM and CDR2 ANQGSEA. The CDR3 is 14 amino acids. The ends were cut back, 7 bases at V and 2 bases at J, with 15 bases in the middle.

The rearrangement uses TRBV3-1 (or the pseudogene TRBV3-2) and TRBJ2-7; D is perhaps TRBD1 (6 bases). The V gene's germline CDR1 is LGHDT and CDR2 YNNKEL (reference sequence). This CDR3 region has 15 residues. Trimming removed 1 base at V and 0 bases at J, with 10 bases between. This CDR3 reads CASSQGAGASYEQYF. The CDR3 DNA reads as TGTGCCAGCAGCCAAGGCGCAGGGGCCTCCTACGAGCAGTACTTC.

V and J are TRBV24-1 and TRBJ2-1; TRBD1 matches 9 bases. The J segment lost 3 bases and the V segment lost 5 bases, leaving 13 bases of the junction unmatched. The CDR3 extends over 18 amino acids. CDR1 is KGHDR and CDR2 is SFDVKD in the germline V gene. The CDR3 loop reads CATSGQGVSQGSYNEQFF. The CDR3 nucleotides are TGTGCCACCAGTGGACAGGGGGTTTCCCAAGGTAGCTACAATGAGCAGTTCTTC.

The chain has TRBV7-2 and TRBJ1-1; tentatively, D is TRBD1 (5 bases). Germline CDR1 is SGHTA and CDR2 is FQGNSA. V lost 5 bases to trimming and J lost 6 bases, with 13 bases between them. The CDR3 has 13 residues. DNA for the CDR3: TGTGCCAGCAGCCGGACATTTACACCTGAAGCTTTCTTT. Amino acids: CASSRTFTPEAFF.

V gene TRBV4-3 combines with J gene TRBJ1-2; no definite D call. The CDR3 is 15 amino acids. Trimming pared 4 bases from V and 3 bases from J, leaving 15 bases between. CDR1 and CDR2 (germline): LGHNA, YSLEER. This CDR3 reads CASSLLDNSDYGYTF. The CDR3, as DNA: TGCGCCAGCAGCCTCCTCGACAACTCTGACTATGGCTACACCTTC.

V gene TRBV6-4 combines with J gene TRBJ2-2, with D possibly called TRBD1 or TRBD2 (5 bases each). In germline, CDR1 is MRHNA, CDR2 SNTAGT. This CDR3 is 14 amino acids long. The V end was cut by 4 bases, the J end by 3 bases, with 9 bases between. The CDR3 DNA reads TGTGCCAGCAGTGCGAGGGGAGACACCGGGGAGCTGTTTTTT. Its protein product is CASSARGDTGELFF.

J is TRBJ1-1 and V is TRBV6-2 or TRBV6-3, with 7 positions matching TRBD1. The CDR3 runs 17 residues. V was pared by 5 bases and J by 0 bases, with 12 bases of the junction left unmatched. CDR1 is MNHEY, CDR2 SVGEGT, per germline. The CDR3 DNA sequence: TGTGCCAGCAGTCCGCCGGACAGGAGTACTATGAACACTGAAGCTTTCTTT. Amino acid sequence: CASSPPDRSTMNTEAFF.

The chain links TRBV11-2 to TRBJ1-1, with D maybe TRBD1 (5 bases). The CDR3 spans 13 residues. V was cut by 5 bases and J by 10 bases, with 17 bases left in between. The germline V gene has CDR1 SGHAT and CDR2 FQNNGV. The CDR3 loop reads CASSPGTPGGAFF. CDR3 nucleotides: TGTGCCAGCAGCCCAGGGACTCCCGGGGGAGCTTTCTTT.

This chain connects TRBV4-1 to TRBJ1-2; TRBD1 matches at 8 bases. Germline V CDR1 and CDR2: MGHRA, YSYEKL. V lost 10 bases to trimming and J lost 6 bases; unmatched junction nucleotides: 10. The CDR3 is made up of 13 amino acids. CDR3 nucleotides: TGCGCCACCGGGACGGTACAGGGGGATGGCTACACCTTC. Translated: CATGTVQGDGYTF.

This rearrangement joins TRBV7-2 to TRBJ2-4, with a tentative D call TRBD1 (6 bases). Trimming removed 4 bases at V and 8 bases at J, with 18 bases between. This CDR3 contains 15 residues. Germline CDR1 SGHTA, CDR2 FQGNSA. The CDR3 coding sequence is TGTGCCAGCAGCTCAACTCCGGGACATTTGGACATTCAGTACTTC. This sequence encodes CASSSTPGHLDIQYF.

This chain links TRBV7-2 with TRBJ2-6; 9 bases line up with TRBD2. V gave up 2 bases and J gave up 1 base; unmatched junction bases: 9. Germline lookup yields CDR1 SGHTA and CDR2 FQGNSA. The CDR3 contains 19 residues. The CDR3 loop reads CASSLRRAGGRSGANVLTF. CDR3 bases: TGTGCCAGCAGCTTAAGAAGAGCGGGGGGAAGGTCTGGGGCCAACGTCCTGACTTTC. Drawing the rest from reference TRBV7-2 and TRBJ2-6, the complete variable domain is GAGVSQSPSNKVTEKGKDVELRCDPISGHTALYWYRQSLGQGLEFLIYFQGNSAPDKSGLPSDRFSAERTGGSVSTLTIQRTQQEDSAVYLCASSLRRAGGRSGANVLTFGAGSRLTVL.

The chain couples TRBV4-3 to TRBJ2-1; 9 bases fit TRBD2. The V and J ends lost 0 bases and 1 base, in that order; junction bases with no gene match: 16. The CDR3 consists of 21 residues. Germline loops: CDR1 LGHNA, CDR2 YSLEER. The CDR3 is CASSQDPAGGQFLGSYNEQFF. The CDR3 DNA reads TGCGCCAGCAGCCAAGATCCGGCGGGGGGGCAATTTCTGGGATCCTACAATGAGCAGTTCTTC.

This rearrangement joins TRBV11-3 to TRBJ2-1; 7 nucleotides match TRBD1. V dropped 1 base and J dropped 4; count of bases not matched to a gene: 4. CDR1 is SGHNT and CDR2 is YENEEA in the germline V gene. The CDR3 is made up of 15 amino acids. In DNA, the CDR3 is TGTGCCAGCAGCTTAGGAGGGGACAGTTACAATGAGCAGTTCTTC. Amino acids: CASSLGGDSYNEQFF.

This chain links TRBV15 with TRBJ2-7; tentative D call: TRBD1 (6 bases). Germline values: CDR1 LNHNV, CDR2 YYDKDF (reference sequence). The CDR3 runs 14 residues. Trimming cost V 1 base and J 2 bases, with 9 bases left between them. This CDR3 reads CATSRATGPYEQYV. The DNA for the CDR3 is TGTGCCACCAGCAGAGCGACAGGCCCCTACGAGCAGTACGTC.

The chain's CDR3 is CASSPGRATEAFF. As DNA, the CDR3 is TGTGCCAGCAGCCCAGGGAGGGCCACTGAAGCTTTCTTT. The chain combines TRBV12-3 or TRBV12-4 with TRBJ1-1, with a possible D match to TRBD1 (5 bases). V was pared by 6 bases and J by 4 bases, with 12 bases between. CDR3 length equals 13 residues.

The chain has TRBV10-3 and TRBJ1-6, with unresolved D. This CDR3 has 11 amino acids. The V and J ends lost 3 bases and 10 bases respectively, with 4 bases between them. Germline assignment: CDR1 ENHRY and CDR2 SYGVKD. CDR3 DNA: TGTGCCATCAGTGAACCCTCACCCCTCCACTTT. This encodes CAISEPSPLHF.

This chain joins TRBV5-5 and TRBJ2-7; no reliable D call. Trimming took off 1 base at V and 0 bases at J, with 8 bases between the two ends. In germline, CDR1 is SGHKS, CDR2 YYEKEE (reference sequence). The CDR3 has 14 amino acids. CDR3 sequence: CASSLSLISYEQYF. CDR3 DNA: TGTGCCAGCAGCTTGTCACTGATCTCCTACGAGCAGTACTTC. Complete variable domain (other parts from reference TRBV5-5 and TRBJ2-7): DAGVTQSPTHLIKTRGQQVTLRCSPISGHKSVSWYQQVLGQGPQFIFQYYEKEERGRGNFPDRFSARQFPNYSSELNVNALLLGDSALYLCASSLSLISYEQYFGPGTRLTVT.

The chain combines TRBV24-1 with TRBJ2-1; 14 positions agree with TRBD2. Trimming at V came to 4 bases and at J to 8 bases, leaving 15 bases not matched to a gene. Germline V lookup: CDR1 KGHDR, CDR2 SFDVKD. The length of the CDR3 is 19 residues. The CDR3 coding sequence is TGTGCCACCAGTGACCAGACTAGCGGGGGGGCCCCAAATGAGGATGAGCAGTTCTTC. It encodes CATSDQTSGGAPNEDEQFF.

This sequence joins TRBV5-4 and TRBJ2-5; TRBD2 is a possible D gene (5 bases). This CDR3 region has 14 residues. Per the germline V gene, CDR1 is SGHNT and CDR2 is YYREEE (reference sequence). The V end was cut by 4 bases, the J end by 4 bases, with 14 bases between. The CDR3 reads CASSHEAVGETQYF. CDR3 sequence (DNA): TGTGCCAGCAGCCACGAAGCGGTTGGAGAGACCCAGTACTTC. Supplemented by reference TRBV5-4 and TRBJ2-5, the full variable domain reads ETGVTQSPTHLIKTRGQQVTLRCSSQSGHNTVSWYQQALGQGPQFIFQYYREEENGRGNFPPRFSGLQFPNYSSELNVNALELDDSALYLCASSHEAVGETQYFGPGTRLLVL.

The CDR3 here is CSVEEEQGTQLNYGYTF. The CDR3 nucleotides are TGCAGCGTTGAAGAAGAACAAGGAACCCAACTTAACTATGGCTACACCTTC. V gene TRBV29-1 combines with J gene TRBJ1-2; D ambiguous. Trimming pared 0 bases from V and 1 base from J, leaving 18 bases between. CDR1 and CDR2 (germline): SQVTM, ANQGSEA. The CDR3 has 17 amino acids.

The table lists this clone with a count of one. V usage is TRBV7-9 and J usage is TRBJ1-2; 8 bases are shared with TRBD1. Trimming took 3 bases from V and 6 from J; bases not matched to a gene: 3. CDR3 size: 13 residues. Germline CDR1 SEHNR, CDR2 FQNEAQ (reference sequence). The CDR3 nucleotides are TGTGCCAGCAGCTTCAGGGGGCAGGATGGCTACACCTTC. Translated: CASSFRGQDGYTF.

The genes are TRBV19 and TRBJ1-5; D remains ambiguous. Germline values: CDR1 LNHDA, CDR2 SQIVND (reference sequence). Trimming removed 5 bases from V and 8 bases from J, with 13 bases in between. The CDR3 is 13 residues long. CDR3 sequence reads: CASSPDPKEPQHF. Written as DNA, the CDR3 is TGTGCCAGTAGTCCCGACCCGAAGGAGCCCCAGCATTTT.

CDR3 sequence: CASSPRGTTTGELFF. The DNA of the CDR3 is TGTGCCAGCAGTCCCCGGGGGACTACCACCGGGGAGCTGTTTTTT. This chain links TRBV6-4 with TRBJ2-2, with TRBD2 matching over 7 bases. Germline V gene data show CDR1 as MRHNA and CDR2 as SNTAGT. The CDR3 spans 15 residues. Trimming cost V 5 bases and J 4 bases; bases outside gene matches: 7.

This chain links TRBV15 with TRBJ2-7, with 9 bases that match TRBD1. CDR3 size: 16 residues. V lost 6 bases and J lost 4; bases outside the gene matches: 13. CDR1 and CDR2 from the germline V gene are LNHNV and YYDKDF (reference sequence). The CDR3 DNA sequence: TGTGCCACCAGTACCCGGGACAGGGACATCAAGTACGAGCAGTACTTC. As protein: CATSTRDRDIKYEQYF.

The chain links TRBV21-1 to TRBJ1-5. TRBV21-1 is assigned pseudogene status. The CDR3 sequence is 16 residues long. CDR3 loop: CASSKVLIGSNQPQHF. CDR3 DNA: TGTGCCAGCAGCAAAGTTCTGATAGGGAGCAATCAGCCCCAGCATTTT.

The J gene is TRBJ2-2, the V gene TRBV5-8; TRBD2 aligns across 14 bases. Germline V gene lookup returns CDR1 SGHTS and CDR2 YDEGEE. V lost 4 bases to trimming and J lost 8 bases; unmatched junction nucleotides: 19. The CDR3 has 20 residues. The CDR3 sequence is CASSPWSGLAGGEDTGELFF. CDR3 nucleotide sequence: TGTGCCAGCAGCCCCTGGAGCGGACTAGCGGGGGGCGAAGATACGGGGGAGCTGTTTTTT. Full variable domain (outside the CDR3, taken from reference TRBV5-8 and TRBJ2-2): EAGVTQSPTHLIKTRGQQATLRCSPISGHTSVYWYQQALGLGLQFLLWYDEGEERNRGNFPPRFSGRQFPNYSSELNVNALELEDSALYLCASSPWSGLAGGEDTGELFFGEGSRLTVL.

The gene calls are TRBV12-5 and TRBJ1-5; D is undetermined. Per the germline V gene, CDR1 is LGHNT and CDR2 is FRNRAP. This CDR3 has 13 residues. The V end was cut by 2 bases, the J end by 6 bases, with 8 bases between. The CDR3 is CASGLWGTQPQHF. As DNA, the CDR3 is TGTGCTAGTGGTTTGTGGGGTACTCAGCCCCAGCATTTT.